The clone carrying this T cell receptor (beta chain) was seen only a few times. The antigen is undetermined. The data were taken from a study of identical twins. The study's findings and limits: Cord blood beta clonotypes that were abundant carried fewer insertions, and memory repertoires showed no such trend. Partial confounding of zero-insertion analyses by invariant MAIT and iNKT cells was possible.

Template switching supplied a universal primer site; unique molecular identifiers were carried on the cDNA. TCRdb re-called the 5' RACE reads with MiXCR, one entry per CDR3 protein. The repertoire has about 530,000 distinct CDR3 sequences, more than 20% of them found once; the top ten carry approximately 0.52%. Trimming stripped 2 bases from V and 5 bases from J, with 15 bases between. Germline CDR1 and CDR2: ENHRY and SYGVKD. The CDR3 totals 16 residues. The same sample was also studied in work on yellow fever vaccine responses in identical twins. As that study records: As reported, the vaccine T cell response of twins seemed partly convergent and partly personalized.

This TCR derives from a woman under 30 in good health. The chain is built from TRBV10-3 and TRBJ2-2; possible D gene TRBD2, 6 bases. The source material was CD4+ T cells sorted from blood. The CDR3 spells CAISEPRGSPTGELFF. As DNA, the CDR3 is TGTGCCATCAGTGAGCCCCGGGGGTCCCCAACCGGGGAGCTGTTTTTT.